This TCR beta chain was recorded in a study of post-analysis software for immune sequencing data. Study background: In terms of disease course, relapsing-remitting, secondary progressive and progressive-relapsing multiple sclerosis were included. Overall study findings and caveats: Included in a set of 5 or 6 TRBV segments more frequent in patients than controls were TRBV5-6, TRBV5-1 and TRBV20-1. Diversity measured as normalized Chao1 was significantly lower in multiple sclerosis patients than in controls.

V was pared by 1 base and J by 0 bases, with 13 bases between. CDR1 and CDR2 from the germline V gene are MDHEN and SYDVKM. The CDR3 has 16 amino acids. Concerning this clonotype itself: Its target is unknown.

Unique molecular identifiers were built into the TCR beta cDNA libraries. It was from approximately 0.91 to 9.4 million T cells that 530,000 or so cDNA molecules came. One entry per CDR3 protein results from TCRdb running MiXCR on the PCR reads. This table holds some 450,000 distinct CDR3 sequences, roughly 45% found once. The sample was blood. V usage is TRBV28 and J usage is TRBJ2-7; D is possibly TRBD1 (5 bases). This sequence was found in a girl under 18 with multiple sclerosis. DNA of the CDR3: TGTGCCAGCAGTTTATTGTCGACAGTGAGCTCCTACGAGCAGTACTTC. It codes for CASSLLSTVSSYEQYF.